This T cell receptor beta chain was sequenced in a study of OX40 agonist ivuxolimab in advanced cancers. Across the whole study: The dose of intravenous ivuxolimab that patients received every 2 weeks ranged from 0.01 to 10 mg/kg. Mean age approximately 66 years, range about 20 to 79; 82.7% male.

Germline-derived CDR1 and CDR2 are WNHNN and SYGVQD (reference sequence). The CDR3 runs to 20 residues. The V end lost 6 bases, the J end lost 0 bases, and 24 bases lay between the germline ends. Some clones are missing from TCRdb's copy, which holds only in-frame ones; the method was immunoSEQ multiplex PCR. The sample records 60,000 to 70,000 clones, about 88% being singletons. This chain joins TRBV10-1 and TRBJ1-6; tentative D call: TRBD1 (5 bases). The starting material was CD4+ or CD8+ T cells sorted from blood, obtained in a trial of the OX40 agonist ivuxolimab. This clonotype was obtained from an adult with an advanced solid tumor such as melanoma, head and neck, liver or kidney cancer. In DNA form, the CDR3 reads TGCGCCAGCAGGCGGGGCAGGGAGCTTATCAAAAGCTCCTATAATTCACCCCTCCACTTT. Its translation: CASRRGRELIKSSYNSPLHF.